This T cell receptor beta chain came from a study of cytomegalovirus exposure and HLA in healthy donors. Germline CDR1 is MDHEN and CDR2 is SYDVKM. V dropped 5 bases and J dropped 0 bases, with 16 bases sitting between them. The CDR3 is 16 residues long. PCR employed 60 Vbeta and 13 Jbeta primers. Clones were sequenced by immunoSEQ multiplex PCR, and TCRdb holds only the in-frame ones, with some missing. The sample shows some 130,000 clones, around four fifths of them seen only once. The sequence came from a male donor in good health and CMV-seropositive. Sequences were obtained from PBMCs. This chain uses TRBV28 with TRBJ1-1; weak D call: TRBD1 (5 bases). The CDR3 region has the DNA TGTGCCAGCAGTGGAGGGGACCTTCCCTTGAACACTGAAGCTTTCTTT. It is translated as CASSGGDLPLNTEAFF.